The rows below give T cell receptor beta chains drawn from one sample of a study of T-cell memory formation after mild COVID-19. TCRdb passed the 5' RACE reads through MiXCR, listing each CDR3 protein once. The table shows fewer than 250,000 distinct CDR3 sequences, with 15% to 20% occurring only once. Specimen: PBMCs or a T cell subset sorted from them (not recorded which). Receptors were obtained from an adult woman who had mild COVID-19 (a few samples of this study predate the infection). Cell type and time point are not known. Each CDR3 is given with its conserved first and last residue. D genes are given only for firm matches. Rows give clone size only sometimes, using once, few, many, or a class for an expanded clone.

cdr3_length	d_call	clone_size	v_call	j_call	cdr3_aa	cdr3_nt
13	.	few	TRBV12-3/TRBV12-4	TRBJ1-1	CASSLLGVGEAFF	TGTGCCAGCAGTTTGTTGGGGGTGGGGGAAGCTTTCTTT
13	.	few	TRBV6-2/TRBV6-3	TRBJ2-1	CASSGPRPDGQFF	TGTGCCAGCAGCGGCCCGAGGCCCGATGGGCAGTTCTTC
17	TRBD1	.	TRBV6-6	TRBJ2-7	CASSYGQGDFRRYEQYF	TGTGCCAGCAGTTACGGCCAGGGGGATTTTCGGCGCTACGAGCAGTACTTC
15	.	.	TRBV18	TRBJ2-7	CASSPPGSQIYEQYF	TGTGCCAGCTCACCACCCGGGTCACAAATCTACGAGCAGTACTTC
11	.	few	TRBV10-3	TRBJ1-1	CAISESARAFF	TGTGCCATCAGTGAGTCGGCGAGGGCTTTCTTT
14	.	.	TRBV6-4	TRBJ1-2	CASSDSAANYGYTF	TGTGCCAGCAGTGATTCTGCGGCAAACTATGGCTACACCTTC
15	.	.	TRBV4-3	TRBJ1-2	CASSQDRAVDYGYTF	TGCGCCAGCAGCCAAGACAGGGCCGTGGACTATGGCTACACCTTC
11	.	.	TRBV12-3/TRBV12-4	TRBJ1-2	CAGYRNYGYTF	TGTGCCGGTTATAGGAACTATGGCTACACCTTC
12	.	.	TRBV7-9	TRBJ1-5	CASSLNRDPQHF	TGTGCCAGCAGCTTAAACAGGGACCCCCAGCATTTT
17	.	.	TRBV4-2	TRBJ2-4	CASSQEGEGVAKNIQYF	TGTGCCAGCAGCCAAGAGGGAGAGGGGGTTGCCAAAAACATTCAGTACTTC
14	TRBD1	few	TRBV20-1	TRBJ1-2	CSAARDRAAYGYTF	TGCAGTGCTGCCCGGGACAGAGCGGCCTATGGCTACACCTTC
16	.	.	TRBV12-3/TRBV12-4	TRBJ2-4	CASSSTTLGGVNIQYF	TGTGCCAGCAGTTCCACAACACTAGGGGGAGTAAACATTCAGTACTTC
11	.	.	TRBV12-3/TRBV12-4	TRBJ2-1	CASSLSSDQFF	TGTGCCAGCAGTTTGAGTTCGGATCAGTTCTTC
14	.	.	TRBV28	TRBJ1-1	CASRSGGGNTEAFF	TGTGCCAGCAGGTCCGGGGGTGGGAACACTGAAGCTTTCTTT
15	TRBD1	.	TRBV4-1	TRBJ1-2	CASSQVGGRNYGYTF	TGCGCCAGCAGCCAAGTAGGGGGCCGTAACTATGGCTACACCTTC
13	TRBD1	few	TRBV12-3/TRBV12-4	TRBJ2-1	CASRWDRSREQFF	TGTGCCAGCAGATGGGACAGGAGTCGGGAGCAGTTCTTC
15	.	.	TRBV7-2	TRBJ2-5	CASSPQRAGRETQYF	TGTGCCAGCAGCCCCCAGCGGGCGGGGAGAGAGACCCAGTACTTC
14	.	few	TRBV6-5	TRBJ2-5	CASGRGAGEETQYF	TGTGCCAGCGGTCGGGGGGCGGGAGAAGAGACCCAGTACTTC
16	TRBD2	many	TRBV6-2/TRBV6-3	TRBJ2-5	CASSLGLSGGGETQYF	TGTGCCAGCAGTTTGGGCCTTAGCGGGGGTGGGGAGACCCAGTACTTC
17	TRBD2	.	TRBV4-2	TRBJ2-4	CASNHLIRGDRGNIQYF	TGTGCCAGCAACCATCTCATCCGGGGGGATCGGGGAAACATTCAGTACTTC
14	.	.	TRBV20-1	TRBJ2-7	CSAYARSRSYEQYF	TGCAGTGCTTACGCCAGGAGCCGGTCTTACGAGCAGTACTTC
16	.	few	TRBV11-2	TRBJ1-2	CASSLEPGGPVYGYTF	TGTGCCAGCAGCTTAGAGCCTGGGGGGCCTGTCTATGGCTACACCTTC
16	.	.	TRBV7-2	TRBJ1-4	CASSSYTGALNEKLFF	TGTGCCAGCAGCTCATATACCGGGGCCCTTAATGAAAAACTGTTTTTT
14	.	.	TRBV5-1	TRBJ2-3	CASSLGGLTDTQYF	TGCGCCAGCAGCTTGGGGGGCCTCACAGATACGCAGTATTTT
16	TRBD1	many	TRBV11-2	TRBJ1-2	CASSPRTGGAPGGYTF	TGTGCCAGCAGCCCGAGGACAGGGGGCGCCCCCGGTGGCTACACCTTC
15	.	few	TRBV19	TRBJ2-7	CASSIRDIPSYEQYF	TGTGCCAGTAGTATAAGGGACATCCCTTCCTACGAGCAGTACTTC
15	TRBD1	.	TRBV12-3/TRBV12-4	TRBJ2-1	CASSPRDRGLNEQFF	TGTGCCAGCAGTCCCCGGGACAGGGGGCTCAATGAGCAGTTCTTC
14	.	few	TRBV29-1	TRBJ2-1	CSVGLWSSYNEQFF	TGCAGCGTTGGACTGTGGAGCTCCTACAATGAGCAGTTCTTC
14	TRBD1	.	TRBV24-1	TRBJ1-2	CATSQGQGGYGYTF	TGTGCCACCAGCCAGGGACAGGGGGGCTATGGCTACACCTTC
15	.	few	TRBV7-8	TRBJ2-7	CASSLYEGGSYEQYF	TGTGCCAGCAGCTTATACGAGGGTGGGTCCTACGAGCAGTACTTC
15	TRBD1	.	TRBV18	TRBJ1-2	CASSPNPTGGHGYTF	TGTGCCAGCTCACCAAACCCAACAGGGGGGCATGGCTACACCTTC
15	TRBD2	few	TRBV3-1	TRBJ2-1	CASSQAAGGPYEQFF	TGTGCCAGCAGCCAAGCGGCGGGGGGGCCGTATGAGCAGTTCTTC
13	.	few	TRBV2	TRBJ2-2	CASTRTLTGELFF	TGTGCCAGCACTCGGACTCTAACCGGGGAGCTGTTTTTT
14	.	few	TRBV12-3/TRBV12-4	TRBJ2-5	CASSLNLSEETQYF	TGTGCCAGCAGTCTTAATCTCTCGGAAGAGACCCAGTACTTC
13	.	.	TRBV7-9	TRBJ1-2	CASSLDRIYGYTF	TGTGCCAGCAGCTTAGACAGAATATATGGCTACACCTTC
13	TRBD1	few	TRBV20-1	TRBJ2-7	CSAGDSSPYEQYF	TGCAGTGCTGGGGACAGCAGCCCCTACGAGCAGTACTTC
14	.	.	TRBV7-3	TRBJ1-2	CALSLSSGETGYTF	TGTGCCCTCAGCCTATCGTCCGGGGAGACGGGCTACACCTTC
16	.	.	TRBV6-1	TRBJ1-2	CASSDLGSQANYGYTF	TGTGCCAGCAGCGACTTGGGGTCTCAGGCTAACTATGGCTACACCTTC
13	TRBD2	.	TRBV10-2	TRBJ2-5	CASSRGGSETQYF	TGCGCCAGCAGTCGCGGGGGTAGCGAGACCCAGTACTTC
13	.	few	TRBV29-1	TRBJ1-1	CSVVGGVNTEAFF	TGCAGCGTTGTTGGGGGAGTGAACACTGAAGCTTTCTTT
15	TRBD1	few	TRBV6-5	TRBJ1-2	CASSSRQGGGYGYTF	TGTGCCAGCAGTTCGCGACAGGGAGGAGGCTATGGCTACACCTTC
14	TRBD1	few	TRBV12-3/TRBV12-4	TRBJ1-2	CASSHNRGWEGYTF	TGTGCCAGCAGTCACAACAGGGGGTGGGAGGGCTACACCTTC
15	.	many	TRBV12-3/TRBV12-4	TRBJ2-3	CATRQSGKGSDTQYF	TGTGCCACCCGACAGAGTGGTAAAGGCTCAGATACGCAGTATTTT
15	.	.	TRBV5-1	TRBJ2-6	CASSSPGSGANVLTF	TGCGCCAGCAGCTCACCAGGGTCTGGGGCCAACGTCCTGACTTTC
13	TRBD1	.	TRBV2	TRBJ2-2	CASGGQYTGELFF	TGTGCCAGCGGGGGACAGTACACCGGGGAGCTGTTTTTT
14	.	.	TRBV27	TRBJ1-2	CASSLREGRYGYTF	TGTGCCAGCAGTTTAAGAGAAGGACGCTATGGCTACACCTTC
14	.	few	TRBV5-4	TRBJ2-2	CASGRLGDTGELFF	TGTGCCAGCGGGCGGCTTGGGGACACCGGGGAGCTGTTTTTT
15	.	.	TRBV18	TRBJ2-3	CASSPLTGSTDTQYF	TGTGCCAGCTCACCATTGACAGGTAGCACAGATACGCAGTATTTT
18	TRBD1	.	TRBV20-1	TRBJ2-3	CSARDSGWDRRTTDTQYF	TGCAGTGCTAGAGATTCCGGTTGGGACAGGCGAACCACAGATACGCAGTATTTT
16	TRBD1	.	TRBV5-1	TRBJ1-1	CASSTGQGGFYTEAFF	TGCGCCAGCAGCACCGGACAGGGGGGGTTTTACACTGAAGCTTTCTTT
17	TRBD2	few	TRBV5-1	TRBJ2-1	CASSGGGTSGSYNEQFF	TGCGCCAGCAGCGGGGGAGGGACTAGCGGGAGCTACAATGAGCAGTTCTTC
14	.	few	TRBV2	TRBJ1-6	CASQESSYNSPLHF	TGTGCCAGTCAGGAGAGCTCCTATAATTCACCCCTCCACTTT
17	.	few	TRBV7-9	TRBJ2-2	CASSLRGSDVGTGELFF	TGTGCCAGCAGCTTACGGGGTTCAGACGTAGGGACCGGGGAGCTGTTTTTT
15	TRBD2	.	TRBV15	TRBJ2-1	CATSRGLAGAAEQFF	TGTGCCACCAGCAGAGGGTTAGCGGGAGCGGCTGAGCAGTTCTTC
18	TRBD2	.	TRBV3-1	TRBJ2-5	CASSLLPGLAGKQETQYF	TGTGCCAGCAGCCTCCTCCCCGGACTAGCGGGGAAGCAAGAGACCCAGTACTTC